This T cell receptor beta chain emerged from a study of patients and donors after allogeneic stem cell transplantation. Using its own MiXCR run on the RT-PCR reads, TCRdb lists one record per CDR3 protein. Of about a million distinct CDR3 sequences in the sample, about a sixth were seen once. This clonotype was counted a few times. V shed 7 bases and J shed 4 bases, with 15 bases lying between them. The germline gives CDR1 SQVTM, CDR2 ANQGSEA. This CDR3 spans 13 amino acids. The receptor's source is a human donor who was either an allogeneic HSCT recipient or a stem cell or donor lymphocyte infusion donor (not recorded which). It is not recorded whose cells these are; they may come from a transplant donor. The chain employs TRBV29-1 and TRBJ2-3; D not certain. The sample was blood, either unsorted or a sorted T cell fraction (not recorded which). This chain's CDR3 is CSDSGDVADTQYF. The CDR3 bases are TGCAGCGATTCCGGCGATGTGGCAGATACGCAGTATTTT.